The 2 T cell receptor beta chains below all came from one sample that was sequenced in a study of cytomegalovirus exposure and HLA in healthy donors. The table came from immunoSEQ multiplex PCR; TCRdb's copy has only in-frame clones and leaves some out. The profile covers about 130,000 clones, with approximately 95% appearing a single time and 1.7% taken by the ten largest. The specimen was PBMCs. These receptors were taken from a man younger than 35 in good health and CMV-seronegative.

The rearrangement joins TRBV5-1 to TRBJ2-5; D call uncertain. The germline V gene has CDR1 SGHRS and CDR2 YFSETQ. CDR3 length: 12 amino acids. The V end lost 4 bases, the J end lost 1 base, and 5 bases lay between the germline ends. For the CDR3, the DNA is TGCGCCAGCAGCCACTTCCAAGAGACCCAGTACTTC. Its translation is CASSHFQETQYF.

The rearrangement joins TRBV15 to TRBJ1-4; D is perhaps TRBD1 (6 bases). This CDR3 is built from 14 residues. Germline V gives CDR1 LNHNV, CDR2 YYDKDF (reference sequence). V lost 6 bases to trimming and J lost 5 bases, with 13 bases between them. CDR3 amino acids: CATSTDSFNEKLFF. The CDR3 DNA reads as TGTGCCACCAGTACGGACAGCTTCAATGAAAAACTGTTTTTT.